What follows are 24 T cell receptor beta chains derived from one specimen sequenced in a study of blood T cells in healthy people across ages. A second roughly 6 to 11 cycle PCR used barcoded and J-beta primers. Each CDR3 protein gets one entry after TCRdb re-called the 5' RACE reads with MiXCR. The table records 550,000 to 800,000 distinct CDR3 sequences, roughly 21% of them present only once. Sequencing was done on a sample of blood. The origin of the receptors is a man between 65 and 85 years old in good health.

The chain employs TRBV5-1 and TRBJ2-7; D is unclear. Germline V gene lookup returns CDR1 SGHRS and CDR2 YFSETQ. This CDR3 comprises 14 residues. V was clipped by 0 bases and J by 0 bases, with 7 bases between them. The CDR3 DNA is TGCGCCAGCAGCTTGGGCCGGGTCTCCTACGAGCAGTACTTC. Translated, it gives CASSLGRVSYEQYF.

This chain links TRBV29-1 with TRBJ2-5, with a weak D call TRBD2 (5 bases). TRBJ2-7 matches the DNA end more closely, so the J call is doubtful. Germline assignment: CDR1 SQVTM and CDR2 ANQGSEA. This CDR3 contains 12 residues. The CDR3 bases are TGCAGCGTTGACAGCGGCGGGCACGAGCAGTACTTC. It codes for CSVDSGGHEQYF.

On this clonotype: This could be a read error, since a much larger clone is one nucleotide away. A read error is likely, as this CDR3 ends without the conserved phenylalanine or tryptophan. The chain has TRBV6-6 and TRBJ1-1, with TRBD1 as a possible D gene (5 bases). CDR3 length equals 13 residues. The germline V gene has CDR1 MNHNY and CDR2 SVGAGI (reference sequence). The V end was cut by 3 bases, the J end by 3 bases, with 8 bases between. The CDR3 DNA reads as TGTGCCAGCAGTTATCGGGGGGACACTGAAGCTTTCTCT. It codes for CASSYRGDTEAFS.

This sequence joins TRBV20-1 and TRBJ2-5; D uncertain. Gene TRBJ2-7 matches the end of the DNA better, so the J call may be wrong. Germline CDR1 DFQATT, CDR2 SNEGSKA (reference sequence). There are 14 residues in the CDR3. CDR3 coding DNA: TGCAGTGCTAGAGATAAGGGTTCCGCTACCGAGCAGTACTTC. Protein product: CSARDKGSATEQYF.

About this clonotype itself: This clone may be a read error of a much larger clone one base away. The V call is TRBV10-3, the J call TRBJ2-5; D may be TRBD2 (5 bases). Germline-derived CDR1 and CDR2 are ENHRY and SYGVKD. Trimming removed 0 bases at V and 4 bases at J, with 9 bases between. The CDR3 consists of 14 residues. The CDR3 region has the DNA TGTGCCATCAGTGAGTCGGGAGTCCGAGAGACCCAGTACTTC. This gives the protein CAISESGVRETQYF.

This chain joins TRBV12-3 or TRBV12-4 and TRBJ2-5; 10 bases fit TRBD2. Trimming removed 3 bases from V and 5 bases from J; junction bases left unmatched: 6. The CDR3 runs 15 residues. CDR3 in DNA: TGTGCCAGCAGTTTCGCTAGCGGGAGTCGGGAGACCCAGTACTTC. Translated: CASSFASGSRETQYF.

The chain links TRBV5-1 to TRBJ1-1; D possibly corresponds to TRBD1 (6 bases). Germline V lookup: CDR1 SGHRS, CDR2 YFSETQ. V shed 0 bases and J shed 3 bases, with 12 bases lying between them. This CDR3 is 15 amino acids long. DNA for the CDR3: TGCGCCAGCAGCTTGGGTCGGACAGTGGACACTGAAGCTTTCTTT. It codes for CASSLGRTVDTEAFF.

The V call is TRBV7-9, the J call TRBJ2-1; possible D gene TRBD2, 6 bases. This CDR3 is built from 14 residues. Deletions cut 5 bases from V and 9 bases from J, with 17 bases between. From germline, CDR1 is SEHNR and CDR2 FQNEAQ (reference sequence). The CDR3 loop is CASSRDSREGEQFF. The CDR3 region has the DNA TGTGCCAGCAGCCGGGACTCTCGAGAGGGTGAGCAGTTCTTC.

This clonotype was seen a few times. This chain connects TRBV29-1 to TRBJ2-5; D is perhaps TRBD2 (6 bases). The J call could be wrong; TRBJ2-7 is a better fit for the DNA end. The CDR3 has 15 amino acids. Germline CDR1 and CDR2: SQVTM and ANQGSEA. The CDR3 here is CSVEGPPGERYEQYF. The CDR3 DNA is TGCAGCGTTGAAGGACCCCCGGGAGAACGATACGAGCAGTACTTC.

This chain uses TRBV4-3 with TRBJ1-5, with no clear D. The CDR3 is made up of 13 amino acids. Looked up from germline, CDR1 is LGHNA and CDR2 is YSLEER. Trimming left V 2 bases short and J 5 bases short, with 7 bases between. CDR3 protein: CASSQKTDQPQHF. The CDR3 coding sequence is TGCGCCAGCAGCCAAAAAACGGATCAGCCCCAGCATTTT.

This clonotype has at least ten counts. This chain uses TRBV20-1 with TRBJ2-1; no clear D. Looked up from germline, CDR1 is DFQATT and CDR2 is SNEGSKA (reference sequence). The V gene lost 3 bases and the J gene lost 10 bases, with 16 bases spanning the gap. The length of the CDR3 is 13 residues. The CDR3 reads CSARGPAIWEQFF. The CDR3 region has the DNA TGCAGTGCTAGGGGCCCCGCCATTTGGGAGCAGTTCTTC.

This clonotype was counted between two and nine times. The rearrangement links TRBV4-1 to TRBJ2-5; the match to TRBD2 covers 11 bases. The J call is doubtful: the DNA matches TRBJ2-1 better. This CDR3 is built from 16 residues. Germline assignment: CDR1 MGHRA and CDR2 YSYEKL. The CDR3 loop is CASSQDTSGSWVEQFF. The CDR3 nucleotides are TGCGCCAGCAGCCAAGATACTAGCGGGAGTTGGGTGGAGCAGTTCTTC.

This chain uses TRBV20-1 with TRBJ1-4, with D perhaps matching TRBD1 (5 bases). The CDR3 totals 14 residues. The V end lost 6 bases, the J end lost 1 base, and 12 bases lay between the germline ends. Germline lookup yields CDR1 DFQATT and CDR2 SNEGSKA (reference sequence). The CDR3 sequence is CSAQVGGTNEKLFF. The CDR3 bases are TGCAGTGCCCAAGTTGGGGGAACTAATGAAAAACTGTTTTTT.

The rearrangement joins TRBV7-2 to TRBJ2-1; possibly TRBD1 for D (5 bases). Between the trimmed V and J ends, which lost 4 bases and 6 bases, there was a span of 13 bases. Per the germline V gene, CDR1 is SGHTA and CDR2 is FQGNSA. The CDR3 totals 14 residues. CDR3 in DNA: TGTGCCAGCAGCTCGAGACAGAGGTTCAATGAGCAGTTCTTC. Translated: CASSSRQRFNEQFF.

This chain uses TRBV21-1 with TRBJ2-7; the table gives TRBD1 as D, unverified against the DNA. TRBV21-1 is shown as a pseudogene. This CDR3 comprises 15 residues. CDR3 protein: CASSSRGTGAYEQYF. The CDR3 DNA is TGTGCCAGCAGCTCAAGAGGGACAGGAGCCTACGAGCAGTACTTC.

This clonotype showed up just a few times. A much larger clone lies one base from this, so it may be a read error. This rearrangement joins TRBV27 to TRBJ1-3; D not certain. The CDR3 is made up of 16 amino acids. Germline CDR1 MNHEY, CDR2 SMNVEV (reference sequence). The CDR3 spells CAGSPRRATTGNTIYF. The CDR3 nucleotides read TGTGCCGGCAGCCCCCGAAGGGCGACTACTGGAAACACCATATATTTT.

The CDR3 reads CASSVSGTGSGANVLTF. CDR3 bases: TGTGCCAGCAGCGTATCTGGGACGGGATCTGGGGCCAACGTCCTGACTTTC. This chain links TRBV9 with TRBJ2-6, with D perhaps matching TRBD1 or TRBD2 (5 bases each). Germline-derived CDR1 and CDR2 are SGDLS and YYNGEE. The CDR3 contains 17 residues. Trimming left V 1 base short and J 1 base short, with 12 bases between.

This sequence joins TRBV27 and TRBJ1-5, with D unresolved. The germline V and J ends were trimmed by 6 bases and 5 bases, with 14 bases remaining between them. The CDR3 has 14 amino acids. Germline CDR1 is MNHEY and CDR2 is SMNVEV (reference sequence). The CDR3 nucleotides read TGTGCCAGCAGGGTATCTTGGGGATATCAGCCCCAGCATTTT. Translated, it gives CASRVSWGYQPQHF.

The chain employs TRBV5-1 and TRBJ2-7; 9 nucleotides align to TRBD2. Trimming cost V 0 bases and J 6 bases; bases outside gene matches: 7. The CDR3 consists of 15 residues. Germline CDR1 SGHRS, CDR2 YFSETQ. CDR3: CASSLASSGIPEQYF. In DNA form, the CDR3 reads TGCGCCAGCAGCTTGGCCTCTAGCGGGATTCCCGAGCAGTACTTC.

The chain has TRBV7-9 and TRBJ2-7; D is uncertain. Germline V gene sequence: CDR1 SEHNR, CDR2 FQNEAQ (reference sequence). V lost 5 bases and J 2 bases, leaving 13 bases between the germline ends. The CDR3 contains 14 residues. This chain's CDR3 is CASSGDVFTYEQYF. In DNA, the CDR3 is TGTGCCAGCAGCGGAGACGTATTTACCTACGAGCAGTACTTC.

J is TRBJ2-1 and V is TRBV24-1; unclear D gene. Between the trimmed V and J ends, which lost 5 bases and 3 bases, there was a span of 13 bases. The germline V gene has CDR1 KGHDR and CDR2 SFDVKD. The CDR3 covers 15 residues. The CDR3 nucleotides read TGTGCCACCAGTGCGACCGGAAATAACTACAATGAGCAGTTCTTC. Translated: CATSATGNNYNEQFF.

This clonotype was detected only a few times. This chain links TRBV28 with TRBJ2-3; 7 nucleotides align to TRBD2. Germline loops: CDR1 MDHEN, CDR2 SYDVKM. The CDR3 contains 15 residues. Trimming removed 5 bases from V and 5 bases from J; junction bases left unmatched: 10. The CDR3 nucleotides read TGTGCCAGCAGTGGATTTGGGAGGGCGGAAGATACGCAGTATTTT. Translated, it gives CASSGFGRAEDTQYF.

The sample holds a few counts of this clonotype. A read error may account for a junction end that differs from germline. V and J are TRBV18 and TRBJ2-5; D ambiguous. Germline CDR1 reads KGHSH; CDR2 reads LQKENI. CDR3 length: 15 amino acids. The CDR3 DNA sequence: TGTGCCAGCTCCCCACGGACCCCACGGAAAGAGACCCAGTACTTC. Its protein product is CASSPRTPRKETQYF.

There are a few counts of this clonotype. The V call is TRBV20-1, the J call TRBJ2-1; 10 bases are shared with TRBD1. The CDR3 sequence is 14 residues long. Trimming at V came to 3 bases and at J to 5 bases, leaving 4 bases not matched to a gene. Germline values: CDR1 DFQATT, CDR2 SNEGSKA (reference sequence). CDR3 sequence: CSASSGQGNNEQFF. In nucleotides, the CDR3 is TGCAGTGCTAGTTCGGGACAGGGGAACAATGAGCAGTTCTTC.